This T cell receptor (beta chain) was observed in a study of cytomegalovirus exposure and HLA in healthy donors. The wider study: Of around 400 genotyped donors, 81% grouped in the Caucasian-associated ancestry cluster.

Overall study findings and caveats: Whilst most TCR sequences proved rare, a subset of public TCRs occurred across many donors. CMV serostatus alone was available as immune exposure information.

In the PCR, 60 Vbeta and 13 Jbeta primers were used. The data were produced by immunoSEQ multiplex PCR, yet TCRdb's version contains in-frame clones alone and is incomplete. The repertoire holds about 130,000 clones, with roughly 70% as singletons. CDR1 is MDHEN and CDR2 is SYDVKM in the germline V gene. V trimming: 4 bases; J trimming: 11 bases; junction bases outside the gene matches: 15. This CDR3 spans 17 amino acids. This clone has only one observation. Antigen specificity is unknown. The clonotype comes from a man aged 30 to 45 in good health and CMV-seronegative. Sequenced: PBMCs. V and J are TRBV28 and TRBJ1-6, with 9 bases aligning to TRBD1. The CDR3 DNA follows: TGTGCCAGCAGTTCGATCTTCCGGGACAGGGTGGTTACACCCCTCCACTTT. Amino acid sequence: CASSSIFRDRVVTPLHF.